This T cell receptor (beta chain) was identified in a study of PD-1 blockade in classical Hodgkin lymphoma. Autologous stem cell transplantation was followed by relapse in every patient, and brentuximab vedotin exposure varied. Whole-study results and caveats: Partial responders and progressors had significantly lower baseline TCR diversity.

As regards this clone: Antigen: not known.

The CDR3 extends over 19 amino acids. The V gene end was trimmed by 0 bases and the J gene end by 9 bases; junction bases not matched to a gene: 16. Germline loops: CDR1 SGHTA, CDR2 FQGTGA. Libraries were prepared by immunoSEQ multiplex PCR; TCRdb keeps only in-frame clonotypes and omits some of them. This table holds about 40,000 clones, around 87% found once. The receptor's source is a human donor with classical Hodgkin lymphoma. This chain joins TRBV7-3 and TRBJ2-2; 10 bases map to TRBD2. The sequences come from peripheral blood mononuclear cells (PBMCs), collected at baseline. The CDR3 nucleotides are TGTGCCAGCAGCTTAACCCAGACTAGCGGGTACCTCGAGGACAGGGAGCTGTTTTTT. Translated, it gives CASSLTQTSGYLEDRELFF.